What follows are 9 T cell receptor beta chains derived from one specimen sequenced in a study of Tregs in tolerant kidney transplant recipients. Only in-frame clones appear in the TCRdb table, and some are missing; sequencing was by immunoSEQ multiplex PCR. This sample has approximately 75,000 clones, with around 90% found just once. The sequencing here drew on Tregs from blood, taken before the transplant. Receptors were obtained from a human donor who received a combined kidney and bone marrow transplant.

In regard to this clone: One junction end disagrees with the germline gene, perhaps due to a read error. The genes are TRBV28 and TRBJ1-4; TRBD1 might be the D (5 bases). Germline V gene lookup returns CDR1 MDHEN and CDR2 SYDVKM. The CDR3 is 15 amino acids. CDR3 region: CASRLSGVVNEKLFF. The CDR3 bases are TGTGCCAGCAGATTATCGGGGGTTGTTAATGAAAAACTGTTTTTT.

The chain joins TRBV4-2 to TRBJ2-5; D is uncertain. This CDR3 has 13 residues. V lost 1 base, J lost 3 bases, and 6 bases lay in between. Per germline, CDR1 LGHNA and CDR2 YNFKEQ. CDR3 sequence: CASSQAVEETQYF. Here the CDR3 DNA reads TGTGCCAGCAGCCAAGCGGTTGAAGAGACCCAGTACTTC.

The chain employs TRBV6-5 and TRBJ2-1; D tentatively reads TRBD1 or TRBD2 (5 bases each). The CDR3 extends over 12 amino acids. V gave up 5 bases and J gave up 8 bases, with 10 bases separating them. Per germline, CDR1 MNHEY and CDR2 SVGAGI. The CDR3 coding sequence is TGTGCCAGCAGTGAAGAGGGGTATGAGCAGTTCTTC. Translation: CASSEEGYEQFF.

The chain has TRBV5-1 and TRBJ2-3; 7 bases are a match to TRBD2. This CDR3 has 15 amino acids. Germline trimming cut 8 bases from V and 3 bases from J; bases unmatched to any gene: 12. Germline CDR1 is SGHRS and CDR2 is YFSETQ. The CDR3 sequence is CASQREGGRTDTQYF. CDR3 DNA: TGCGCCAGTCAAAGGGAGGGAGGGCGGACAGATACGCAGTATTTT.

V gene TRBV7-3 combines with J gene TRBJ2-3; 8 bases align to TRBD2. The CDR3 contains 15 residues. Germline V gene sequence: CDR1 SGHTA, CDR2 FQGTGA. J gave up 8 bases and V 5 bases, and 12 bases lay outside the gene matches. The CDR3 DNA follows: TGTGCCAGCAGCCCCACAGCGGGAGTGACGGGTACGCAGTATTTT. It specifies CASSPTAGVTGTQYF.

This chain joins TRBV2 and TRBJ1-2; D is unresolved. Germline V gene sequence: CDR1 SNHLY, CDR2 FYNNEI. The ends were cut back, 7 bases at V and 4 bases at J, with 19 bases in the middle. The CDR3 spans 15 residues. CDR3 DNA: TGTGCCAGCACCTTAACCCCGGCTGGGATCTATGGCTACACCTTC. This translates into CASTLTPAGIYGYTF. Drawing the rest from reference TRBV2 and TRBJ1-2, the complete variable domain is EPEVTQTPSHQVTQMGQEVILRCVPISNHLYFYWYRQILGQKVEFLVSFYNNEISEKSEIFDDQFSVERPDGSNFTLKIRSTKLEDSAMYFCASTLTPAGIYGYTFGSGTRLTVV.

The chain joins TRBV9 to TRBJ2-3; D unclear. The CDR3 contains 13 residues. Looked up from germline, CDR1 is SGDLS and CDR2 is YYNGEE. V shed 0 bases and J shed 8 bases, with 10 bases lying between them. The CDR3 DNA is TGTGCCAGCAGCGTAGGCCTTGTTGGTACGCAGTATTTT. The encoded protein is CASSVGLVGTQYF. The full variable domain, completed using reference TRBV9 and TRBJ2-3, is DSGVTQTPKHLITATGQRVTLRCSPRSGDLSVYWYQQSLDQGLQFLIQYYNGEERAKGNILERFSAQQFPDLHSELNLSSLELGDSALYFCASSVGLVGTQYFGPGTRLTVL.

The chain uses TRBV30 and TRBJ1-5; a possible D gene is TRBD1 (5 bases). The CDR3 sequence is 13 residues long. In germline, CDR1 is GTSNPN, CDR2 SVGIG (reference sequence). V was clipped by 3 bases and J by 9 bases, with 15 bases between them. The CDR3 here is CAWRRDDRGPQHF. CDR3 in DNA: TGTGCCTGGAGGAGGGACGACCGGGGGCCCCAGCATTTT.

The J gene is TRBJ2-2, the V gene TRBV15; 10 bases are a match to TRBD1. CDR1 LNHNV and CDR2 YYDKDF come from the germline V gene (reference sequence). The trim removed 6 bases at V and 6 bases at J, leaving 1 base unmatched. The CDR3 covers 13 residues. CDR3 sequence (DNA): TGTGCCACCAGGGGGACAGGGGCCGGGGAGCTGTTTTTT. It encodes CATRGTGAGELFF.